This passage covers 17 T cell receptor beta chains from one sample sequenced in a study of cytomegalovirus exposure and HLA in healthy donors. The method was immunoSEQ multiplex PCR; TCRdb's version includes in-frame clones alone and lacks a portion of them. The sample comprises 100,000 to 120,000 clones, 85% to 90% of which are singletons, and roughly 4% rests with the top ten. The specimen sequenced was PBMCs. The receptors come from a woman aged 18-29 years in good health and CMV-seropositive.

This clone was seen only once. J is TRBJ1-5 and V is TRBV28; D unclear. The length of the CDR3 is 15 residues. Germline-derived CDR1 and CDR2 are MDHEN and SYDVKM. Trimming left V 3 bases short and J 4 bases short, with 13 bases between. CDR3: CASSFGGLGNQPQHF. CDR3 nucleotides: TGTGCCAGCAGTTTTGGCGGGCTGGGGAATCAGCCCCAGCATTTT. The full variable domain, completed using reference TRBV28 and TRBJ1-5, is DVKVTQSSRYLVKRTGEKVFLECVQDMDHENMFWYRQDPGLGLRLIYFSYDVKMKEKGDIPEGYSVSREKKERFSLILESASTNQTSMYLCASSFGGLGNQPQHFGDGTRLSIL.

This rearrangement joins TRBV18 to TRBJ2-5; TRBD1 matches 9 bases. This CDR3 is 14 amino acids long. Trimming at V came to 3 bases and at J to 4 bases, leaving 3 bases not matched to a gene. Germline V CDR1 and CDR2: KGHSH, LQKENI. CDR3 in DNA: TGTGCCAGCTCACCGTTGGACAGGGGAGAGACCCAGTACTTC. Protein: CASSPLDRGETQYF.

V and J are TRBV2 and TRBJ1-1, with a possible D match to TRBD1 (6 bases). Looked up from germline, CDR1 is SNHLY and CDR2 is FYNNEI. The V and J ends lost 2 bases and 1 base respectively, with 14 bases between them. This CDR3 has 16 residues. CDR3 nucleotide sequence: TGTGCCAGCAGTGAATTTTCTTCACAGGGGAACACTGAAGCTTTCTTT. It is translated as CASSEFSSQGNTEAFF.

The chain carries TRBV7-6 and TRBJ2-7, with 10 bases fitting TRBD1. The germline gives CDR1 SGHVS, CDR2 FNYEAQ. CDR3 length equals 15 residues. V lost 6 bases and J lost 6; bases outside the gene matches: 11. The CDR3 here is CASRSNTGTGAEQYF. The CDR3 DNA follows: TGTGCCAGCAGATCGAACACCGGGACAGGGGCCGAGCAGTACTTC.

The chain has TRBV5-6 and TRBJ2-3; perhaps TRBD2 as D (6 bases). The germline V gene encodes CDR1 SGHDT and CDR2 YYEEEE. This CDR3 comprises 14 residues. The V gene lost 4 bases and the J gene lost 1 base, with 10 bases spanning the gap. The CDR3 loop is CASSGPGGTDTQYF. DNA of the CDR3: TGTGCCAGCAGCGGACCGGGGGGCACAGATACGCAGTATTTT.

CDR3 bases: TGTGCCAGCAGCTTTTCCTCCGCCGGGACTAACACAGATACGCAGTATTTT. Protein: CASSFSSAGTNTDTQYF. V usage is TRBV9 and J usage is TRBJ2-3, with 7 bases lining up with TRBD2. The J segment lost 2 bases and the V segment lost 4 bases, leaving 13 bases of the junction unmatched. The CDR3 is 17 amino acids. Germline CDR1 SGDLS, CDR2 YYNGEE.

The chain employs TRBV27 and TRBJ2-7, with 8 positions matching TRBD2. The germline V gene encodes CDR1 MNHEY and CDR2 SMNVEV (reference sequence). This CDR3 is built from 15 residues. The trim removed 3 bases at V and 2 bases at J, leaving 6 bases unmatched. The CDR3 reads CASSFLAGRPYEQYF. Written as DNA, the CDR3 is TGTGCCAGCAGTTTCTTAGCGGGGAGACCCTACGAGCAGTACTTC.

The chain employs TRBV27 and TRBJ2-1; TRBD2 matches at 10 bases. Germline-derived CDR1 and CDR2 are MNHEY and SMNVEV (reference sequence). This CDR3 spans 16 amino acids. After removal of 5 bases from V and 1 base from J, the junction contained 5 bases not matched to a gene. The CDR3 nucleotides read TGTGCCAGCAGTCCTACTAGCGGGGTATCCTACAATGAGCAGTTCTTC. Residues: CASSPTSGVSYNEQFF.

This clone has just one count. V and J are TRBV6-6 and TRBJ2-1; 7 bases line up with TRBD2. CDR3 length: 16 amino acids. After removal of 6 bases from V and 2 bases from J, the junction contained 10 bases not matched to a gene. Germline V gives CDR1 MNHNY, CDR2 SVGAGI (reference sequence). CDR3 nucleotides: TGTGCCAGCAGATCCCTCGGGGGAGGGGCCTACAATGAGCAGTTCTTC. Its protein product is CASRSLGGGAYNEQFF.

The chain combines TRBV10-1 with TRBJ2-7, with 10 positions matching TRBD1. CDR3 size: 14 residues. The V segment lost 6 bases and the J segment 7 bases; nucleotides outside the gene matches: 9. Germline CDR1 reads WNHNN; CDR2 reads SYGVQD (reference sequence). The CDR3 loop reads CASSAGQGIGEQYF. The CDR3 nucleotides read TGCGCCAGCAGCGCGGGACAGGGGATAGGGGAGCAGTACTTC.

The chain carries TRBV5-1 and TRBJ1-2; D is uncertain. Germline V lookup: CDR1 SGHRS, CDR2 YFSETQ. CDR3 length: 16 residues. Trimming removed 2 bases at V and 8 bases at J, with 22 bases between. The CDR3 here is CASSFSMGSMRSGYTF. CDR3 nucleotides: TGCGCCAGCAGCTTTAGTATGGGTTCGATGAGGTCCGGCTACACCTTC.

This chain joins TRBV19 and TRBJ2-5, with TRBD2 identical over 7 bases. From germline, CDR1 is LNHDA and CDR2 SQIVND (reference sequence). This CDR3 region has 15 residues. Unmatched junction bases numbered 7, after V lost 1 base and J lost 5 bases. The CDR3 nucleotides read TGTGCCAGTAGTATAGGTGGGGGGGTCGGGGAGACCCAGTACTTC. It codes for CASSIGGGVGETQYF.

The chain has TRBV23-1 and TRBJ2-7, with 10 bases identical to TRBD1. TRBV23-1 is an open reading frame, and its role is uncertain. V lost 6 bases, J lost 4 bases, and 6 bases stayed unmatched. The CDR3 covers 14 residues. In DNA form, the CDR3 reads TGCGCCAGCAGCCCCGGGACAGGGGAATACGAGCAGTACTTC. Protein: CASSPGTGEYEQYF.

The genes are TRBV29-1 and TRBJ1-4; perhaps TRBD1 as D (6 bases). The CDR3 runs 14 residues. CDR1 SQVTM and CDR2 ANQGSEA come from the germline V gene. V gave up 4 bases and J gave up 0 bases, with 9 bases separating them. The CDR3 reads CSVGTVTTNEKLFF. CDR3 in DNA: TGCAGCGTTGGGACAGTAACAACTAATGAAAAACTGTTTTTT.

The chain joins TRBV29-1 to TRBJ2-7; D might be TRBD2 (5 bases). Germline V gene lookup returns CDR1 SQVTM and CDR2 ANQGSEA. The CDR3 runs to 14 residues. V was shortened by 7 bases and J by 1 base, with 17 bases between the two germline ends. CDR3 protein: CSAESSGKSYEQYF. CDR3 in DNA: TGCAGCGCAGAGTCCAGCGGCAAATCCTACGAGCAGTACTTC.

The V gene is TRBV7-2, the J gene TRBJ2-7; the D gene is possibly TRBD2 (5 bases). The V end lost 3 bases, the J end lost 3 bases, and 12 bases lay between the germline ends. Germline CDR1 and CDR2: SGHTA and FQGNSA. The length of the CDR3 is 14 residues. The CDR3 protein is CASSFYRGSYEQYF. The CDR3 DNA is TGTGCCAGCAGCTTTTATAGAGGGAGCTACGAGCAGTACTTC.

This chain links TRBV18 with TRBJ1-6; D is undetermined. This CDR3 comprises 16 residues. The germline V gene has CDR1 KGHSH and CDR2 LQKENI. The germline V and J ends were trimmed by 6 bases and 0 bases, with 12 bases remaining between them. DNA of the CDR3: TGTGCCAGCTCGACCACGGGGAGCTCCTATAATTCACCCCTCCACTTT. It yields the protein CASSTTGSSYNSPLHF.